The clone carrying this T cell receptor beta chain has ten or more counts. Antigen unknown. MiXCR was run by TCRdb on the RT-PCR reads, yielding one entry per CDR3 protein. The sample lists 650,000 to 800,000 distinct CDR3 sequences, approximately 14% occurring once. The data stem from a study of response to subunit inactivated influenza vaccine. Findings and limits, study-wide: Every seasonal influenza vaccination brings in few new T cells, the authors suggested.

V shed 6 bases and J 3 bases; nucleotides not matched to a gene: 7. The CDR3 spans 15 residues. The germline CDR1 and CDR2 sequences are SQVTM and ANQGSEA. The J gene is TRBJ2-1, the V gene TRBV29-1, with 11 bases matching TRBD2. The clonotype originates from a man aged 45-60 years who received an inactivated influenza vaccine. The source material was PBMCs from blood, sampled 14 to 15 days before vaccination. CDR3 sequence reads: CSVDLTSGGYNEQFF. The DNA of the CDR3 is TGCAGCGTAGACCTTACTAGCGGGGGCTACAATGAGCAGTTCTTC.